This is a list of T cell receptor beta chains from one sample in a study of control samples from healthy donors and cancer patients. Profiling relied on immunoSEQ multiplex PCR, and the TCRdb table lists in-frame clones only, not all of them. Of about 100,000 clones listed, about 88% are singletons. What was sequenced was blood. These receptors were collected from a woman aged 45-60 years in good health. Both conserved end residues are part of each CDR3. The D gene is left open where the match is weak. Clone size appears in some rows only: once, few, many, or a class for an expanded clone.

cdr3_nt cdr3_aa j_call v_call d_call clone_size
TGTGCCAGCAGCTTGACGTCACAGGGGGTCTTTGGGGCCAACGTCCTGACTTTC CASSLTSQGVFGANVLTF TRBJ2-6 TRBV5-6 TRBD1 once
TGTGCCAGCTCACAGATACAGGGGAAAGACGGCTACACCTTC CASSQIQGKDGYTF TRBJ1-2 TRBV18 TRBD1 few
TGCGCCAGCAGTCAACACGCGCCCCTCGGGGGGCGGGGATGGTGGACTGAAGCTTTCTTT CASSQHAPLGGRGWWTEAFF TRBJ1-1 TRBV23-1 NA NA
TGCGCCAGCAGTTCCCCGGAGAGGGCTCATGAAAAACTGTTTTTT CASSSPERAHEKLFF TRBJ1-4 TRBV5-1 NA NA
TGTGCCAGCAGCAGAAGCCTCAATGGGATTGAAGCTTTCTTT CASSRSLNGIEAFF TRBJ1-1 TRBV6-5 NA NA
TGTGCCAGCAGTTACTCTTTATGGGGAGCTGGAAACACCATATATTTT CASSYSLWGAGNTIYF TRBJ1-3 TRBV6-5 NA few
TGTGCCAGCAGTTCGACAGGGGAAGGAAACACCATATATTTT CASSSTGEGNTIYF TRBJ1-3 TRBV6-5 TRBD1 NA
TGTGCCACCAGTGACCCGGACCACACAGATACGCAGTATTTT CATSDPDHTDTQYF TRBJ2-3 TRBV24-1 NA NA
TGCGCCAGCAGCCAACCCGGGACGGCTAACACTGAAGCTTTCTTT CASSQPGTANTEAFF TRBJ1-1 TRBV4-1 NA NA
TGTGCCAGCAGTCTCCGGGACCCGAAGAGGAACATTCAGTACTTC CASSLRDPKRNIQYF TRBJ2-4 TRBV6-5 NA NA
TGCGCCAGCAGCTTCCGGGACAGGGGTTACGAGCAGTACTTC CASSFRDRGYEQYF TRBJ2-7 TRBV5-1 TRBD1 NA
TGTGCCAGCAGTCCCGGGGGGTATCATGGCTACACCTTC CASSPGGYHGYTF TRBJ1-2 TRBV6-5 NA NA
TGTGCCAGCAGCTTAGGCGGCGGGAGGGAAGAGACCCAGTACTTC CASSLGGGREETQYF TRBJ2-5 TRBV7-7 TRBD2 NA
TGTGCCAGCAGTGAATCTTCACCCCTCCACTTT CASSESSPLHF TRBJ1-6 TRBV2 NA NA
TGTGCCAGCAGTTTGTTAGGGGAGGGCACTGAAGCTTTCTTT CASSLLGEGTEAFF TRBJ1-1 TRBV27 NA NA
TGTGCCAGCAGCCAAGATTTACGACGAGGGGGCGATGAGCAGTTCTTC CASSQDLRRGGDEQFF TRBJ2-1 TRBV14 TRBD1 NA
TGTGCCAGCAGCGTAGGTGGACAGTCCTATGGCTACACCTTC CASSVGGQSYGYTF TRBJ1-2 TRBV9 NA NA
TGTGCCAGCAGTGAAGTTTCTCGGGACAAATGGACCGGGGAGCTGTTTTTT CASSEVSRDKWTGELFF TRBJ2-2 TRBV25-1 NA NA
TGTGCCAGTAGTATAGTGGTAGGGGGCCAGCCCCAGCATTTT CASSIVVGGQPQHF TRBJ1-5 TRBV19 TRBD1 NA
TGTGCCAGCAGCGTAGTCCCAGCGGGGGTCACAGATACGCAGTATTTT CASSVVPAGVTDTQYF TRBJ2-3 TRBV9 TRBD2 once
TGTGCCAGCAGCGATTTGCTGAGCCTTCATGGCTACACCTTC CASSDLLSLHGYTF TRBJ1-2 TRBV9 NA NA
TGTGCCAGCAGCCCCGGACGGACGAACACTGAAGCTTTCTTT CASSPGRTNTEAFF TRBJ1-1 TRBV7-9 NA NA
TGTGCCAGCAGACCGGGACAGGGTTACGAGCAGTACTTC CASRPGQGYEQYF TRBJ2-7 TRBV12-3/TRBV12-4 TRBD1 NA
TGTGCCAGCTCACCCCGAGTGAACAGGGGGAACTACAATGAGCAGTTCTTC CASSPRVNRGNYNEQFF TRBJ2-1 TRBV18 TRBD1 once
TGTGCCAGCAGCGAAAACAGGGGCCCGACTGAAGCTTTCTTT CASSENRGPTEAFF TRBJ1-1 TRBV13 TRBD1 few
TGTGCCAGTAGGGATCGGGGGTTATCCTACGAGCAGTACTTC CASRDRGLSYEQYF TRBJ2-7 TRBV19 NA NA
TGTGCCAGCAGCCAAGTCGGATGGGAGCAGTTCTTC CASSQVGWEQFF TRBJ2-1 TRBV3-1/TRBV3-2 NA NA
TGCGCCAGCAGCGGGGGACAGACTTTGAACACTGAAGCTTTCTTT CASSGGQTLNTEAFF TRBJ1-1 TRBV5-1 TRBD1 NA
TGTGCCAGCAGCGTAGCAACAGGGCCATCAGCACCAAACACTGAAGCTTTCTTT CASSVATGPSAPNTEAFF TRBJ1-1 TRBV9 NA NA
TGTGCCAGTAGCACAACAGGGGAGAACACTGAAGCTTTCTTT CASSTTGENTEAFF TRBJ1-1 TRBV19 TRBD1 few
TGTGCCAGCAGTTACGCCGGGACTGCTCGGATGGCTGAAGCTTTCTTT CASSYAGTARMAEAFF TRBJ1-1 TRBV6-5 NA NA
TGTGCCAGCAGGCCAACCGGCCGACAAGAGACCCAGTACTTC CASRPTGRQETQYF TRBJ2-5 TRBV7-2 NA NA
TGTGCCACCAGTGTAGGCGAAACCCTGGAGGCTTTCTTT CATSVGETLEAFF TRBJ1-1 TRBV24-1 NA NA
TGTGCCAGCAGCGCCGGGACAGGGGTCACCGGGGAGCTGTTTTTT CASSAGTGVTGELFF TRBJ2-2 TRBV7-3 TRBD1 NA
TGTGCCAGCAGCGTAGGGGGTCCGGGACAGGGTCTCTATAATTCACCCCTCCACTTT CASSVGGPGQGLYNSPLHF TRBJ1-6 TRBV9 TRBD1 NA
TGTGCCAGTAGTCCGCAGCTAGCGGCGGGATGGGAGACCCAGTACTTC CASSPQLAAGWETQYF TRBJ2-5 TRBV19 TRBD2 NA
TGTGCCAGCAGTGTTACGGGACTTAGAGAAAAACTGTTTTTT CASSVTGLREKLFF TRBJ1-4 TRBV2 NA NA
TGTGCCAGCAGTAACTGGGGACAGGGCTCTGGAAACACCATATATTTT CASSNWGQGSGNTIYF TRBJ1-3 TRBV6-5 TRBD1 NA
TGCAGCGTGGACCGGGACGATGCCTATGGCTACACCTTC CSVDRDDAYGYTF TRBJ1-2 TRBV29-1 NA NA
TGTGCCAGCAGCCGAAATCGGGACAGGTTTTCCTATGGCTACACCTTC CASSRNRDRFSYGYTF TRBJ1-2 TRBV11-2 TRBD1 NA
TGTGCCACCAGCAACACTAGCGGGGTTCTTAACACCGGGGAGCTGTTTTTT CATSNTSGVLNTGELFF TRBJ2-2 TRBV15 TRBD2 once
TGTGCCAGCAGTGAATTCAACAGAAGAAGGTTCTTC CASSEFNRRRFF TRBJ2-1 TRBV25-1 NA NA